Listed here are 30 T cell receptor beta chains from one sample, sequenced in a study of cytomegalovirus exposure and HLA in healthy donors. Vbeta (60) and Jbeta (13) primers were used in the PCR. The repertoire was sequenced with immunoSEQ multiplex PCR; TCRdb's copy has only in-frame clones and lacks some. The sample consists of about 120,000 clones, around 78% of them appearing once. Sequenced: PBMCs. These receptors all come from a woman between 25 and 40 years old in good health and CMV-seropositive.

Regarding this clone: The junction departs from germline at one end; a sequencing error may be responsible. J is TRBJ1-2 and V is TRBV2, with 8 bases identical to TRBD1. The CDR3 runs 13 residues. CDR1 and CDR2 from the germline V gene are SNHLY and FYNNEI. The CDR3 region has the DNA TGTGCCAGCAGCGAAGGGACAGGCTATGGCTACACCTTC. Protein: CASSEGTGYGYTF.

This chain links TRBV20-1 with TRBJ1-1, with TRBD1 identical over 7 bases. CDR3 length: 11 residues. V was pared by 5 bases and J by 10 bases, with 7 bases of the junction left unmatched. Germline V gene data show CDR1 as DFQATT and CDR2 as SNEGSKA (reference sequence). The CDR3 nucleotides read TGCAGTGCTGAAAGGGGGCTCGGAGCTTTCTTT. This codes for CSAERGLGAFF.

The CDR3 region is CASSQQAETQYF. CDR3 sequence (DNA): TGTGCCAGCAGTCAGCAGGCGGAGACCCAGTACTTC. V is TRBV7-6 and J is TRBJ2-5; D remains unclear. V was shortened by 6 bases and J by 5 bases, with 10 bases between the two germline ends. CDR3 length equals 12 residues. Germline CDR1 reads SGHVS; CDR2 reads FNYEAQ. Full variable domain (outside the CDR3, taken from reference TRBV7-6 and TRBJ2-5): GAGVSQSPRYKVTKRGQDVALRCDPISGHVSLYWYRQALGQGPEFLTYFNYEAQQDKSGLPNDRFSAERPEGSISTLTIQRTEQRDSAMYRCASSQQAETQYFGPGTRLLVL.

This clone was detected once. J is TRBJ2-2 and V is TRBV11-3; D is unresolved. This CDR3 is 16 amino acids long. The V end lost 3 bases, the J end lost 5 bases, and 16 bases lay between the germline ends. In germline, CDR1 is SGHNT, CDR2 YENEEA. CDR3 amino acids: CASSFGGSIWTGELFF. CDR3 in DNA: TGTGCCAGCAGCTTTGGCGGCAGCATATGGACCGGGGAGCTGTTTTTT. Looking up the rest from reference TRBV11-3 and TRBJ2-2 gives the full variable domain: EAGVVQSPRYKIIEKKQPVAFWCNPISGHNTLYWYLQNLGQGPELLIRYENEEAVDDSQLPKDRFSAERLKGVDSTLKIQPAELGDSAVYLCASSFGGSIWTGELFFGEGSRLTVL.

The CDR3 sequence: CASSVGGSYNEQFF. The CDR3 region has the DNA TGTGCCAGCAGCGTGGGGGGGTCCTACAATGAGCAGTTCTTC. The chain recombines TRBV9 with TRBJ2-1; 7 bases map to TRBD2. V dropped 2 bases and J dropped 1; count of bases not matched to a gene: 0. The CDR3 consists of 14 residues. Germline V gene lookup returns CDR1 SGDLS and CDR2 YYNGEE.

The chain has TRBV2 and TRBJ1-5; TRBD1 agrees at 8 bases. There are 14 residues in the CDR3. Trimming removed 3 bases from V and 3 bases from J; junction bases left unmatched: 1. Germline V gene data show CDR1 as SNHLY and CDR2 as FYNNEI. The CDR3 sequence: CASSDRGPNQPQHF. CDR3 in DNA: TGTGCCAGCAGTGACAGGGGGCCCAATCAGCCCCAGCATTTT. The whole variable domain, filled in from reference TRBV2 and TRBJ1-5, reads EPEVTQTPSHQVTQMGQEVILRCVPISNHLYFYWYRQILGQKVEFLVSFYNNEISEKSEIFDDQFSVERPDGSNFTLKIRSTKLEDSAMYFCASSDRGPNQPQHFGDGTRLSIL.

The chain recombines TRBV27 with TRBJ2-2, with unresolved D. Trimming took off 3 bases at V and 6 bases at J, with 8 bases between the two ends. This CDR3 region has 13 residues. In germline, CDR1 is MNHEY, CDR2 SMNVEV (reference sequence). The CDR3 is CASSFVPAGELFF. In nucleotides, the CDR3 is TGTGCCAGCAGTTTCGTTCCAGCCGGGGAGCTGTTTTTT.

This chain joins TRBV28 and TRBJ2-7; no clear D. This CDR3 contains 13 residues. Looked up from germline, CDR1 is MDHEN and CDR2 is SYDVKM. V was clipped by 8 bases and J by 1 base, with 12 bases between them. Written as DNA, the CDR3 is TGTGCCAGCTCCCCCCTAGGATCCTACGAGCAGTACTTC. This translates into CASSPLGSYEQYF.

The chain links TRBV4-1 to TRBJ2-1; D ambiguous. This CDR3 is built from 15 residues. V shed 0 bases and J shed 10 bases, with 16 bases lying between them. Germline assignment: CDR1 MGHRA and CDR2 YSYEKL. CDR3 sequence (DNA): TGCGCCAGCAGCCAAGAATACTTGAGAGGCCGGGAGCAGTTCTTC. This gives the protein CASSQEYLRGREQFF.

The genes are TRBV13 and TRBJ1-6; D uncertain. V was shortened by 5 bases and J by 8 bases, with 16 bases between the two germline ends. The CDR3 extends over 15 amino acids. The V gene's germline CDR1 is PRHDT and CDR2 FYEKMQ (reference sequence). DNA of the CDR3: TGTGCCAGCAGCCCCCGAAACAGACCGGATTCACCCCTCCACTTT. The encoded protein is CASSPRNRPDSPLHF.

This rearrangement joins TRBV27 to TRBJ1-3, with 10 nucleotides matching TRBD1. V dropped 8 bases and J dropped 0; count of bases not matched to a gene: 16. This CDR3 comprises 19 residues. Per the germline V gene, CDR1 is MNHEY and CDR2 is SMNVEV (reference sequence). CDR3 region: CASSPLPGQGIFSGNTIYF. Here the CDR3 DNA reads TGTGCCAGCTCACCGCTACCGGGACAGGGGATTTTCTCTGGAAACACCATATATTTT.

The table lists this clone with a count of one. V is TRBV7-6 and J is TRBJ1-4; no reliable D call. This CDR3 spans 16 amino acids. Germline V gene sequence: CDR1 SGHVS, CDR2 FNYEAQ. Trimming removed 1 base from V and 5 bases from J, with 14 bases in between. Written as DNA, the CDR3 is TGTGCCAGCAGCTTAGGACGGGGTAGGCGGAATGAAAAACTGTTTTTT. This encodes CASSLGRGRRNEKLFF.

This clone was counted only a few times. The CDR3 spells CASSLIGRIQETQYF. The CDR3 DNA is TGTGCCAGCAGCTTAATCGGGAGGATCCAAGAGACCCAGTACTTC. The J gene is TRBJ2-5, the V gene TRBV7-6; 7 bases agree with TRBD2. The CDR3 contains 15 residues. Germline loops: CDR1 SGHVS, CDR2 FNYEAQ. With 2 bases clipped from V and 1 base from J, the junction kept 4 bases outside the gene matches.

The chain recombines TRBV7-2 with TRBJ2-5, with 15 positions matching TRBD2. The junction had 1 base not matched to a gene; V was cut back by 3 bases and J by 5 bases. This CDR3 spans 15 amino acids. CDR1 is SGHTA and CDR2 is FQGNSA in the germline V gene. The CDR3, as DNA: TGTGCCAGCAGCTTCGGACTAGCGGGGGGGGAGACCCAGTACTTC. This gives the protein CASSFGLAGGETQYF.

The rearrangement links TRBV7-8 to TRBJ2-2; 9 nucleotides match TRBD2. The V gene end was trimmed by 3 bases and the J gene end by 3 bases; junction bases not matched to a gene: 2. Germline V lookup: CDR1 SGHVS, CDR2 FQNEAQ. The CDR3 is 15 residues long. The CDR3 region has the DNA TGTGCCAGCAGCTTGCGGGGGGGGTACACCGGGGAGCTGTTTTTT. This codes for CASSLRGGYTGELFF.

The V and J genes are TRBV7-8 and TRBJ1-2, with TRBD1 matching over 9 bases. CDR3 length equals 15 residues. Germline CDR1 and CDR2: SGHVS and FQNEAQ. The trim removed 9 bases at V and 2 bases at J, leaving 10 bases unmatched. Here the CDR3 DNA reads TGTGCCAGTAAAACCGGGACAGGGTTCAACTATGGCTACACCTTC. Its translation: CASKTGTGFNYGYTF.

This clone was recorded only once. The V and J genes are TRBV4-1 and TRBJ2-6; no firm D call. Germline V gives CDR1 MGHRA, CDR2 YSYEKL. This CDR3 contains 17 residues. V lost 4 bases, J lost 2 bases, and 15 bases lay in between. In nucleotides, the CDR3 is TGCGCCAGCAGCCTCGGGTTTTCGGCTCCTGGGGCCAACGTCCTGACTTTC. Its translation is CASSLGFSAPGANVLTF.

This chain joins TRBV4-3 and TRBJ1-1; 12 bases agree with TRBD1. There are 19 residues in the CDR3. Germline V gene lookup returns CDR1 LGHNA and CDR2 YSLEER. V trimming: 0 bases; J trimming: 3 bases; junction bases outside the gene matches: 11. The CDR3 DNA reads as TGCGCCAGCAGCCAAGATCTCGGGACAGGGGGCGTTGGGTACACTGAAGCTTTCTTT. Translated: CASSQDLGTGGVGYTEAFF.

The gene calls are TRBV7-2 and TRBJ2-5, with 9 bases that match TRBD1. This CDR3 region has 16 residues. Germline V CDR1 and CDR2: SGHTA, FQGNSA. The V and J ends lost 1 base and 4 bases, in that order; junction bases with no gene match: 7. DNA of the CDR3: TGTGCCAGCAGCTTAGGTACAGGGGGCCTCCGAGAGACCCAGTACTTC. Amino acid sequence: CASSLGTGGLRETQYF.

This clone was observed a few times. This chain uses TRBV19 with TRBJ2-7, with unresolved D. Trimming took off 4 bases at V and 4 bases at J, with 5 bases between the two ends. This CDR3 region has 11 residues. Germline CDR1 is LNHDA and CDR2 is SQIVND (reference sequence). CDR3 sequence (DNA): TGTGCCAGTAGTAGAGGATACGAGCAGTACTTC. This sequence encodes CASSRGYEQYF. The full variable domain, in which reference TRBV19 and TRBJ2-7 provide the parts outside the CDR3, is DGGITQSPKYLFRKEGQNVTLSCEQNLNHDAMYWYRQDPGQGLRLIYYSQIVNDFQKGDIAEGYSVSREKKESFPLTVTSAQKNPTAFYLCASSRGYEQYFGPGTRLTVT.

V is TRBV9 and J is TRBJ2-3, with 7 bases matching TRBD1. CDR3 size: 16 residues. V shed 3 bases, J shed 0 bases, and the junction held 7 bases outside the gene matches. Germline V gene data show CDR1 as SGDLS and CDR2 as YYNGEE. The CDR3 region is CASSASGTASTDTQYF. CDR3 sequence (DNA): TGTGCCAGCAGCGCCTCCGGGACAGCCAGCACAGATACGCAGTATTTT.

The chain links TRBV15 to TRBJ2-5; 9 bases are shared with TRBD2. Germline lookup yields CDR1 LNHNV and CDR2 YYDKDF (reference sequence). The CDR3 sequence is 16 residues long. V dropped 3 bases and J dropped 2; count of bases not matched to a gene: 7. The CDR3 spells CATSSGAGGQQETQYF. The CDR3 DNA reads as TGTGCCACCAGCAGCGGGGCGGGGGGGCAACAAGAGACCCAGTACTTC.

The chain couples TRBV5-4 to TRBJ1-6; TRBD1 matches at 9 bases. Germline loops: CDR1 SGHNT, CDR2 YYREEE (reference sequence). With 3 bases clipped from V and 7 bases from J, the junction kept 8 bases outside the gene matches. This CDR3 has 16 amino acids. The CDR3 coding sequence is TGTGCCAGCAGCTGGGGGGCGGGGACAGGGAATTCACCCCTCCACTTT. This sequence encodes CASSWGAGTGNSPLHF.

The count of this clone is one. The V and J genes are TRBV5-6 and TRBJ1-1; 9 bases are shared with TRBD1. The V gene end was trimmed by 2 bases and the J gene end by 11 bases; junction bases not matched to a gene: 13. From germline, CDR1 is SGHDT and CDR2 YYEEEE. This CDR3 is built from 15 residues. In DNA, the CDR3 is TGTGCCAGCAGCTTAAAGGTCCCGACAGGGGGGAATGCTTTCTTT. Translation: CASSLKVPTGGNAFF. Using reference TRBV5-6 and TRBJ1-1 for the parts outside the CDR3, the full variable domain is DAGVTQSPTHLIKTRGQQVTLRCSPKSGHDTVSWYQQALGQGPQFIFQYYEEEERQRGNFPDRFSGHQFPNYSSELNVNALLLGDSALYLCASSLKVPTGGNAFFGQGTRLTVV.

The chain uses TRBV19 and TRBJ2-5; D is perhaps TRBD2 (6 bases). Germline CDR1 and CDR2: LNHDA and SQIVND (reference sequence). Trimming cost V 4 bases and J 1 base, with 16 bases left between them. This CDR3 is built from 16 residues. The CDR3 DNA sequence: TGTGCCAGTAGTACACCGTTTGCGGGGACCCAAGAGACCCAGTACTTC. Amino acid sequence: CASSTPFAGTQETQYF.

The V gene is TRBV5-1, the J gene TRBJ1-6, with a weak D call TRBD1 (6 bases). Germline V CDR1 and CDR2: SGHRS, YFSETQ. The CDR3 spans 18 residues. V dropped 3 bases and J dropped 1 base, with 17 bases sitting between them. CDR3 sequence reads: CASSSAGGSSSYNSPLHF. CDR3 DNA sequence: TGCGCCAGCAGCTCGGCGGGGGGCAGTTCGTCCTATAATTCACCCCTCCACTTT.

CDR3: CASSGGENIQYF. The DNA for the CDR3 is TGTGCCAGCAGTGGCGGGGAAAACATTCAGTACTTC. The rearrangement uses TRBV2 and TRBJ2-4; a weak D match, TRBD2 (6 bases). The CDR3 contains 12 residues. Trimming took off 4 bases at V and 5 bases at J, with 6 bases between the two ends. Germline V gene sequence: CDR1 SNHLY, CDR2 FYNNEI.

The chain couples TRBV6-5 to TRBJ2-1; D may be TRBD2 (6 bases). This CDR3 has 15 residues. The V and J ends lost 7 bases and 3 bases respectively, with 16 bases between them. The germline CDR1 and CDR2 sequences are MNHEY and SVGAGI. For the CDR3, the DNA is TGTGCCAGCACCCTCCGGGACGGGGGCTACAATGAGCAGTTCTTC. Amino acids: CASTLRDGGYNEQFF.

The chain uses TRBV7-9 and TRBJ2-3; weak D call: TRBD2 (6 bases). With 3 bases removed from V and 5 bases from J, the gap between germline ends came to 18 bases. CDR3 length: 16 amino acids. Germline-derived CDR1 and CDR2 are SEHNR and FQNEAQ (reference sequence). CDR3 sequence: CASSFPGGAGLDTQYF. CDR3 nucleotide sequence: TGTGCCAGCAGCTTCCCTGGTGGGGCGGGGCTAGATACGCAGTATTTT.

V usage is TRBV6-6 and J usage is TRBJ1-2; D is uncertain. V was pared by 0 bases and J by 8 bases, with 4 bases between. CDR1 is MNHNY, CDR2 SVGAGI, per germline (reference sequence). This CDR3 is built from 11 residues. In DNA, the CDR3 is TGTGCCAGCAGTTACTCGTTAGGCTACACCTTC. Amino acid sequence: CASSYSLGYTF.